This T cell receptor beta chain originates from a study of cytomegalovirus exposure and HLA in healthy donors. Comments on this clone: Its antigen is undetermined.

Amplification used 60 Vbeta primers and 13 Jbeta primers. Profiled with immunoSEQ multiplex PCR; TCRdb holds only in-frame clones, not every one. The sample consists of about 81,000 clones, more than 60% of them appearing once. The CDR3 extends over 17 amino acids. V was cut by 4 bases and J by 0 bases, with 19 bases left in between. The germline gives CDR1 SGHNT, CDR2 YYREEE (reference sequence). Study-wide findings and caveats: One cluster of highly shared sequence variants probably arose as a sequencing artifact. In terms of immune exposure information, only CMV serostatus was available. In a later analysis, across HLA loci, associated TCR counts were highest for DRB1, lowest for HLA-C.

Sample: PBMCs. The chain joins TRBV5-4 to TRBJ1-1, with D possibly TRBD1 on 6 matching bases. The receptor's source is a middle-aged man in good health and CMV-seropositive. The DNA of the CDR3 is TGTGCCAGCAGCCAGTATGGGGGGGGCGGAATGAACACTGAAGCTTTCTTT. It is translated as CASSQYGGGGMNTEAFF. The variable domain in full, with the rest retrieved from reference TRBV5-4 and TRBJ1-1, is ETGVTQSPTHLIKTRGQQVTLRCSSQSGHNTVSWYQQALGQGPQFIFQYYREEENGRGNFPPRFSGLQFPNYSSELNVNALELDDSALYLCASSQYGGGGMNTEAFFGQGTRLTVV.